One TCR beta chain is described in this entry. This specimen belongs to a study of technical replicates of blood from a handful of donors. This CDR3 region has 14 residues. CDR1 is ENHRY, CDR2 SYGVKD, per germline. The V segment lost 4 bases and the J segment 7 bases; nucleotides outside the gene matches: 5. Produced via immunoSEQ multiplex PCR; TCRdb's table is partial and in-frame only. The table includes about 70,000 clones, around 97% detected once. The TCR was taken from a human donor in good health. The chain joins TRBV10-3 to TRBJ2-2; the match to TRBD2 covers 8 bases. Input material: T cells isolated from PBMCs. The DNA of the CDR3 is TGTGCCATCAGTGGCGGGAGGACCGGCGGGGAGCTGTTTTTT. Its translation: CAISGGRTGGELFF.